These 5 T cell receptor beta chains share one sample of origin, sequenced in a study of response to subunit inactivated influenza vaccine. MiXCR was run by TCRdb on the RT-PCR reads, yielding one entry per CDR3 protein. The sample has under 800,000 distinct CDR3 sequences; around 14% are singletons. This specimen consisted of PBMCs from blood, obtained 14 days before vaccination. All receptors derive from a man aged 50 or older who received an inactivated influenza vaccine.

This clonotype was observed a few times. The rearrangement uses TRBV6-5 and TRBJ2-1; 8 bases are shared with TRBD2. V lost 4 bases and J lost 9; bases outside the gene matches: 11. In germline, CDR1 is MNHEY, CDR2 SVGAGI. The CDR3 consists of 15 residues. The CDR3 region has the DNA TGTGCCAGCAGTTCTCAAGCGGGGGCCGTAGGTGAGCAGTTCTTC. It codes for CASSSQAGAVGEQFF.

This clonotype was counted at least ten times. The rearrangement uses TRBV4-3 and TRBJ2-2; TRBD2 might be the D (5 bases). The CDR3 has 14 residues. V was clipped by 1 base and J by 6 bases, with 9 bases between them. CDR1 is LGHNA, CDR2 YSLEER, per germline. DNA of the CDR3: TGCGCCAGCAGCCAAGGAGGGTCGGCCGGGGAGCTGTTTTTT. This encodes CASSQGGSAGELFF.

This clonotype was seen a few times. V gene TRBV7-9 combines with J gene TRBJ1-2; 8 nucleotides align to TRBD1. V was pared by 5 bases and J by 1 base, with 6 bases of the junction left unmatched. CDR1 and CDR2 from the germline V gene are SEHNR and FQNEAQ (reference sequence). CDR3 size: 15 residues. The DNA for the CDR3 is TGTGCCAGCAGCGACGGACAGGGAGGTAACTATGGCTACACCTTC. It is translated as CASSDGQGGNYGYTF.

This clonotype was detected only a few times. V usage is TRBV29-1 and J usage is TRBJ2-1, with 9 bases that match TRBD2. The CDR3 covers 14 residues. J gave up 8 bases and V 8 bases, and 13 bases lay outside the gene matches. Germline V gene lookup returns CDR1 SQVTM and CDR2 ANQGSEA. The CDR3 sequence is CSYLAGGSLDEQFF. CDR3 DNA: TGCAGCTACCTTGCGGGAGGGTCCTTGGATGAGCAGTTCTTC.

This clonotype was observed a handful of times. CDR3 nucleotides: TGCAGTGCTAGGGGCAGGATGGATACGCAGTATTTT. As protein: CSARGRMDTQYF. This chain links TRBV20-1 with TRBJ2-3; no clear D gene. V was pared by 3 bases and J by 6 bases, with 10 bases between. CDR3 length: 12 residues. The germline V gene has CDR1 DFQATT and CDR2 SNEGSKA (reference sequence).